These 14 T cell receptor beta chains were sequenced from one sample in a study of Ad26.COV2.S vaccination and SARS-CoV-2 variants. Generated by immunoSEQ multiplex PCR, the TCRdb table keeps only in-frame clones and is missing some. The sample lists roughly 380,000 clones; around 92% were seen once. Material: peripheral blood, obtained after recovery from COVID-19. These receptors were collected from a human donor who had recovered from COVID-19.

The V and J genes are TRBV6-5 and TRBJ1-2, with D perhaps matching TRBD1 (6 bases). The V end was cut by 6 bases, the J end by 7 bases, with 9 bases between. CDR3 size: 11 residues. CDR1 is MNHEY, CDR2 SVGAGI, per germline. The CDR3 coding sequence is TGTGCCAGCAGACTACAGGGTGGCTACACCTTC. It translates to CASRLQGGYTF.

CDR3: CASSLSGRGGETQYF. The CDR3 DNA is TGTGCCAGCAGCTTGTCCGGACGGGGAGGGGAGACCCAGTACTTC. The V call is TRBV5-6, the J call TRBJ2-5; 7 positions match TRBD2. The CDR3 covers 15 residues. The junction had 8 bases not matched to a gene; V was cut back by 1 base and J by 5 bases. Germline-derived CDR1 and CDR2 are SGHDT and YYEEEE.

This clone came up once. The rearrangement uses TRBV6-2 or TRBV6-3 and TRBJ2-7; unclear D gene. The CDR3 is made up of 13 amino acids. V lost 3 bases and J 6 bases, leaving 12 bases between the germline ends. Germline CDR1 MNHEY, CDR2 SVGEGT. DNA of the CDR3: TGTGCCAGCAGTTATTCACCCCTGCCCGAGCAGTACTTC. Its protein is CASSYSPLPEQYF.

V usage is TRBV24-1 and J usage is TRBJ2-7, with a possible D match to TRBD1 (6 bases). There are 19 residues in the CDR3. CDR1 and CDR2 from the germline V gene are KGHDR and SFDVKD. Trimming left V 4 bases short and J 3 bases short, with 27 bases between. CDR3 coding DNA: TGTGCCACCAGTGAGCCCGGACAGTTGGGACCTAATGTGGTCTACGAGCAGTACTTC. Translation: CATSEPGQLGPNVVYEQYF.

Here the CDR3 reads CASSSGTVSNTEAFF. The CDR3 coding sequence is TGTGCCAGCAGCTCCGGGACAGTCTCTAACACTGAAGCTTTCTTT. This sequence joins TRBV9 and TRBJ1-1; the match to TRBD1 covers 7 bases. The CDR3 runs to 15 residues. Germline values: CDR1 SGDLS, CDR2 YYNGEE. The J segment lost 2 bases and the V segment lost 4 bases, leaving 8 bases of the junction unmatched.

The CDR3 protein is CASSFDRGLGYTF. The CDR3 nucleotides are TGTGCCAGCAGCTTTGACAGGGGGCTCGGCTACACCTTC. V is TRBV11-1 and J is TRBJ1-2; 10 bases align to TRBD1. J was trimmed by 8 bases and V by 3 bases; bases with no gene match: 3. In germline, CDR1 is SGHAT, CDR2 FQDESV (reference sequence). The CDR3 is 13 amino acids.

The V gene is TRBV27, the J gene TRBJ1-1; D gene uncertain. This CDR3 is built from 14 residues. Trimming shortened V by 8 bases and J by 1 base, and 14 bases separated the two germline ends. Germline V gene lookup returns CDR1 MNHEY and CDR2 SMNVEV (reference sequence). This CDR3 reads CASHPWAQNTEAFF. Here the CDR3 DNA reads TGTGCCAGCCACCCGTGGGCTCAGAACACTGAAGCTTTCTTT.

The chain has TRBV7-8 and TRBJ2-5; D perhaps matches TRBD2 (6 bases). The V gene's germline CDR1 is SGHVS and CDR2 FQNEAQ. Trimming took off 1 base at V and 4 bases at J, with 16 bases between the two ends. CDR3 length: 16 amino acids. CDR3 bases: TGTGCCAGCAGCTTAGATTATCGGGTTAGCGGAGAGACCCAGTACTTC. Translation gives CASSLDYRVSGETQYF.

The chain is built from TRBV7-2 and TRBJ1-4; 9 nucleotides align to TRBD1. Germline V gene sequence: CDR1 SGHTA, CDR2 FQGNSA. V shed 4 bases and J 8 bases; nucleotides not matched to a gene: 11. The CDR3 consists of 16 residues. CDR3 sequence: CASSSRQGGSREKLFF. CDR3 nucleotide sequence: TGTGCCAGCAGCTCCCGACAGGGGGGGTCAAGGGAAAAACTGTTTTTT.

This clone was seen a few times. V usage is TRBV9 and J usage is TRBJ1-2, with D maybe TRBD1 (6 bases). Trimming stripped 2 bases from V and 1 base from J, with 12 bases between. Germline V lookup: CDR1 SGDLS, CDR2 YYNGEE. This CDR3 comprises 15 residues. The CDR3 reads CASSVSGTNNYGYTF. The DNA for the CDR3 is TGTGCCAGCAGCGTCTCCGGGACAAATAACTATGGCTACACCTTC.

The chain recombines TRBV27 with TRBJ2-7; the D is unclear. With 7 bases removed from V and 4 bases from J, the gap between germline ends came to 17 bases. The CDR3 has 14 residues. Germline V gene lookup returns CDR1 MNHEY and CDR2 SMNVEV (reference sequence). CDR3 protein: CASTTGPDAYEQYF. The CDR3, as DNA: TGTGCCAGCACCACCGGGCCTGACGCTTACGAGCAGTACTTC.

This clone was counted once. The rearrangement joins TRBV6-2 or TRBV6-3 to TRBJ2-2; D may be TRBD1 (5 bases). The V gene lost 0 bases and the J gene lost 8 bases, with 10 bases spanning the gap. Germline V CDR1 and CDR2: MNHEY, SVGEGT. CDR3 size: 14 residues. CDR3 sequence: CASSYSGQSGELFF. The CDR3 bases are TGTGCCAGCAGTTACTCAGGACAATCAGGGGAGCTGTTTTTT.

The CDR3 reads CASSLHLQGAKNIQYF. The CDR3 DNA reads as TGTGCCAGCAGTTTGCACTTACAGGGGGCCAAAAACATTCAGTACTTC. J is TRBJ2-4 and V is TRBV27; 7 bases fit TRBD1. From germline, CDR1 is MNHEY and CDR2 SMNVEV (reference sequence). The CDR3 length is 16 residues. The V gene end was trimmed by 3 bases and the J gene end by 1 base; junction bases not matched to a gene: 6.

V is TRBV4-1 and J is TRBJ2-7, with D tentatively TRBD2 (5 bases). Trimming pared 0 bases from V and 0 bases from J, leaving 15 bases between. The V gene's germline CDR1 is MGHRA and CDR2 YSYEKL. This CDR3 comprises 17 residues. Here the CDR3 DNA reads TGCGCCAGCAGCCAAGATTCGGGAAGCAGGTCCTCCTACGAGCAGTACTTC. It translates to CASSQDSGSRSSYEQYF.